Listed below are T cell receptor beta chains from one sample, sequenced in a study of immune heterogeneity within non-small cell lung tumors. TCRdb reprocessed the multiplex PCR reads with MiXCR, giving one entry per CDR3 protein. The sample holds approximately 11,000 distinct CDR3 sequences, just under 30% seen once. The sample consisted of lung tumor tissue. Source of these receptors: a woman aged 60-70 years with non-small cell lung cancer. Both conserved end residues are part of each CDR3. Each record gives: clone size, J gene, V gene, CDR3 protein. Clone size appears in some rows only: once, few, many, or a class for an expanded clone.

>.|TRBJ2-7|TRBV5-1
CASSPGTSGFHEQYF
>.|TRBJ1-2|TRBV20-1
CSGVGAANYGYTF
>.|TRBJ1-6|TRBV19
CASRLQNVSPLHF
>many|TRBJ2-1|TRBV11-3
CASRAGESNEQFF
>many|TRBJ2-1|TRBV6-1
CASSERRLAYNEQFF
>once|TRBJ2-1|TRBV19
CASSRPSLYNEQFF
>few|TRBJ1-1|TRBV15
CATSSRLDTEAFF
>few|TRBJ2-7|TRBV7-6
CASSSGFGDSYEQYF
>medium-sized|TRBJ2-7|TRBV20-1
CSARAEGAGDWEQYF
>.|TRBJ2-5|TRBV6-1
CASSPSGGETQYF
>.|TRBJ2-1|TRBV4-2
CASNPGEEQFF
>.|TRBJ2-2|TRBV18
CASSPGGGNTGELFF
>medium-sized|TRBJ1-1|TRBV28
CASSTPGQGGPEAFF
>medium-sized|TRBJ2-7|TRBV6-1
CASSFGFTSGSYEQYF
>medium-sized|TRBJ2-7|TRBV6-2/TRBV6-3
CASSYSRGLKSYEQYF
>few|TRBJ2-1|TRBV6-4
CASRGPSSYNEQFF